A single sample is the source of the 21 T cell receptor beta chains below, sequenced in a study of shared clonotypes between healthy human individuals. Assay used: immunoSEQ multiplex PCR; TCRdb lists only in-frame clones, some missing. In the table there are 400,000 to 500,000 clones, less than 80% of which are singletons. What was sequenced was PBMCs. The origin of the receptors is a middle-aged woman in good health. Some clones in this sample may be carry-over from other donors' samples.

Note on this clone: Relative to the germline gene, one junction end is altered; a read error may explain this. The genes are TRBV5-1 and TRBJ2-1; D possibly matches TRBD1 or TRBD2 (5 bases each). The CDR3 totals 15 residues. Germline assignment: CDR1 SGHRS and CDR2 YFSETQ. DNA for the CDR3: TGCGCCAGCAGCTTGGGAGGGGCTAGCTACGATGAGCAGTTCTTC. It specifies CASSLGGASYDEQFF.

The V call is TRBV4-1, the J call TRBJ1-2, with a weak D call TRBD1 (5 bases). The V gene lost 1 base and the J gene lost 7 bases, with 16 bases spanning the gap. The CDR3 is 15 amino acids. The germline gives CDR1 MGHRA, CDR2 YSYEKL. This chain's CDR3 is CASSQAGTSSPGYTF. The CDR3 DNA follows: TGCGCCAGCAGCCAAGCCGGGACTTCCTCCCCTGGCTACACCTTC.

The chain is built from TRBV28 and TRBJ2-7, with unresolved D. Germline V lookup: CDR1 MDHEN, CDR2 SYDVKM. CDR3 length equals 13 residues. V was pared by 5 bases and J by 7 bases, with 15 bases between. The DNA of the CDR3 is TGTGCCAGCAGTCCCCCAGCAGTTTGGGAGCAGTACTTC. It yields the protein CASSPPAVWEQYF.

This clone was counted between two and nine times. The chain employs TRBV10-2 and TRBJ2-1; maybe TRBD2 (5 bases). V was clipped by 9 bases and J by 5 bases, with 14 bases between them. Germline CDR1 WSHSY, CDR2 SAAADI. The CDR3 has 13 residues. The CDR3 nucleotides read TGCGCCAGTCAAAGTCGACTACACAATGAGCAGTTCTTC. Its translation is CASQSRLHNEQFF.

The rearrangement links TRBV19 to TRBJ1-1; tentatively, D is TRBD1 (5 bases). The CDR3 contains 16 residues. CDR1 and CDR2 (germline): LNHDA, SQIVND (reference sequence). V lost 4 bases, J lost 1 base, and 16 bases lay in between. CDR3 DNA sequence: TGTGCCAGTAGTAAAGGGGTGAGGTTGGGGAACACTGAAGCTTTCTTT. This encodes CASSKGVRLGNTEAFF.

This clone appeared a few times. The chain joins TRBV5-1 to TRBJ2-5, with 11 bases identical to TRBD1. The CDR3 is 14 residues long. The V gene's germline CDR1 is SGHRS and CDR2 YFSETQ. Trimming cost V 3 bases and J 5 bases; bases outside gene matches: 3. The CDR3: CASSSDRGQETQYF. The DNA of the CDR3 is TGCGCCAGCAGCTCGGACAGGGGGCAGGAGACCCAGTACTTC.

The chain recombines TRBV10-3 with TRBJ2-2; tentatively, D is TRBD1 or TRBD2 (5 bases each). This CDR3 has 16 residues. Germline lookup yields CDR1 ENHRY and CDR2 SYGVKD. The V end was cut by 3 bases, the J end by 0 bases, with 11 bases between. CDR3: CAISDWDRSNTGELFF. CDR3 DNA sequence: TGTGCCATCAGTGACTGGGACCGATCGAACACCGGGGAGCTGTTTTTT.

The CDR3 DNA follows: TGTGCCAGCAGTTTAGCGGGAGACCAATACGAGCAGTACTTC. This translates into CASSLAGDQYEQYF. The chain has TRBV28 and TRBJ2-7, with 7 bases fitting TRBD2. Germline V gene data show CDR1 as MDHEN and CDR2 as SYDVKM. The V gene end was trimmed by 2 bases and the J gene end by 4 bases; junction bases not matched to a gene: 5. CDR3 size: 14 residues.

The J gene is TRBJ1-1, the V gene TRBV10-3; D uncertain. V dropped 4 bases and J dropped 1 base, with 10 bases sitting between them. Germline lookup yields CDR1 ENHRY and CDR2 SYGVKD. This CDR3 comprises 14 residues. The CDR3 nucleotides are TGTGCCATCAGTGGGTCGTCCGGGAACACTGAAGCTTTCTTT. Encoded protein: CAISGSSGNTEAFF.

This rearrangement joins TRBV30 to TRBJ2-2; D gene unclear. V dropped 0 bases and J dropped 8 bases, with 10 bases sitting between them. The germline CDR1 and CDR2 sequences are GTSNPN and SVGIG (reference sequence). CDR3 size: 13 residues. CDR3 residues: CAWSVPELGELFF. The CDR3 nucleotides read TGTGCCTGGAGTGTACCCGAGTTGGGGGAGCTGTTTTTT.

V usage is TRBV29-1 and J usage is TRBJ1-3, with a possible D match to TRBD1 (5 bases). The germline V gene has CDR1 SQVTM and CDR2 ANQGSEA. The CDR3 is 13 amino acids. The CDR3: CGGTGGSGNTIYF. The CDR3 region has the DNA TGCGGGGGAACAGGAGGGTCTGGAAACACCATATATTTT.

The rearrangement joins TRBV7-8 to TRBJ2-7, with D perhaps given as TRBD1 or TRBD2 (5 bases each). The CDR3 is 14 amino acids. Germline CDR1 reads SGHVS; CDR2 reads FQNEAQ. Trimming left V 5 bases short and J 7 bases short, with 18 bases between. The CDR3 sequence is CASSPNVRGLEQYF. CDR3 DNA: TGTGCCAGCAGCCCGAACGTGAGGGGCCTGGAGCAGTACTTC.

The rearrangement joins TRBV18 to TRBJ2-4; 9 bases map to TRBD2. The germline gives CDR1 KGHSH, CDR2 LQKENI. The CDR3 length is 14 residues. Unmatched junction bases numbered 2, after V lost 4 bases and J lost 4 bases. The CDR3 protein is CASSQTSGKNIQYF. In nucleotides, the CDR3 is TGTGCCAGCTCACAGACTAGCGGAAAAAACATTCAGTACTTC.

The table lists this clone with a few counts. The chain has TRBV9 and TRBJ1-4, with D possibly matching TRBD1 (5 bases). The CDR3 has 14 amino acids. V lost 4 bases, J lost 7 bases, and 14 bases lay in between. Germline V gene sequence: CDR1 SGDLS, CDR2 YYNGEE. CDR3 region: CASSPEGAGEKLFF. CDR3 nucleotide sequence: TGTGCCAGCAGCCCGGAAGGGGCTGGTGAAAAACTGTTTTTT.

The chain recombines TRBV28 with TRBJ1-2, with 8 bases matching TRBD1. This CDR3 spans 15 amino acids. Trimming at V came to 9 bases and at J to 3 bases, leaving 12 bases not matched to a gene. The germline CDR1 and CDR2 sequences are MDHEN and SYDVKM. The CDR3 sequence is CASSGQDVLHYGYTF. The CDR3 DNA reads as TGTGCCAGTTCGGGACAGGATGTTTTGCACTATGGCTACACCTTC.

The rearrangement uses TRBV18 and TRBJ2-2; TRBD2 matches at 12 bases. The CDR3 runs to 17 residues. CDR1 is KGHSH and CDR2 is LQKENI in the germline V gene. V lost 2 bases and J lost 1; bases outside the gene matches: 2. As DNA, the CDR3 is TGTGCCAGCTCACCAAGGACTAGCGGGATGAACACCGGGGAGCTGTTTTTT. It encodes CASSPRTSGMNTGELFF.

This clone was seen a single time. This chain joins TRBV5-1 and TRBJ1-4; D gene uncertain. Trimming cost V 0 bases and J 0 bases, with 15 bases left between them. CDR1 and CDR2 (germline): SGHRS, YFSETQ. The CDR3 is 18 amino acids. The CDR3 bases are TGCGCCAGCAGCTTGGGTTCCGGGAGTTACCCAACTAATGAAAAACTGTTTTTT. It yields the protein CASSLGSGSYPTNEKLFF.

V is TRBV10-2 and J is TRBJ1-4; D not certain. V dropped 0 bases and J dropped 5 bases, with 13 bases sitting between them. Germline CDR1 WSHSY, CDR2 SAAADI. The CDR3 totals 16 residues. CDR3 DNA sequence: TGCGCCAGCAGTGAGTCTAACCCGGACGGGAATGAAAAACTGTTTTTT. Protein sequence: CASSESNPDGNEKLFF.

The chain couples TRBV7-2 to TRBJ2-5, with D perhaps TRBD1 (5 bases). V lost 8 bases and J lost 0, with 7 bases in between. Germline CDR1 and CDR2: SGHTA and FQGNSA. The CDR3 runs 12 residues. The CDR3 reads CASGANQETQYF. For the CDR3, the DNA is TGTGCCAGCGGGGCTAACCAAGAGACCCAGTACTTC.

The CDR3 is CASSPPYLVAEAFF. Written as DNA, the CDR3 is TGTGCCAGCAGCCCACCGTATCTGGTCGCTGAAGCTTTCTTT. This chain links TRBV7-9 with TRBJ1-1; D call uncertain. The germline gives CDR1 SEHNR, CDR2 FQNEAQ (reference sequence). The CDR3 spans 14 residues. V shed 5 bases and J shed 6 bases, with 16 bases lying between them.

The CDR3 protein is CASSEGPIYGYTF. The CDR3 coding sequence is TGTGCCAGCAGTGAGGGTCCGATCTATGGCTACACCTTC. The chain has TRBV6-1 and TRBJ1-2; D remains unclear. Germline values: CDR1 MNHNS, CDR2 SASEGT. The CDR3 consists of 13 residues. Trimming cost V 3 bases and J 4 bases, with 9 bases left between them.